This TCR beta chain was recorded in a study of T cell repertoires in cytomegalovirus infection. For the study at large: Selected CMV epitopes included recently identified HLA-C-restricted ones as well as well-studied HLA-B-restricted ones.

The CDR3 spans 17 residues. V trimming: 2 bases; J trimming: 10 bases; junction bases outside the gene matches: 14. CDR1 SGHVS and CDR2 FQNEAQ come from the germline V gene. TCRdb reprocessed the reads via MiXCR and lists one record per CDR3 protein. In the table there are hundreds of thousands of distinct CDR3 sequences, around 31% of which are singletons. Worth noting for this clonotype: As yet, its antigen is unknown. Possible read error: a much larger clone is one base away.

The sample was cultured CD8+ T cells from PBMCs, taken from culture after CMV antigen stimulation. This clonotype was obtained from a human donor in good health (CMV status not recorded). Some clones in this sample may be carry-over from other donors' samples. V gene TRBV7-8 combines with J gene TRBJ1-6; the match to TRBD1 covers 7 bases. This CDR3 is CASSLCPGQVLGSPLHF. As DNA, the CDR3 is TGTGCCAGCAGCTTATGCCCCGGACAGGTCCTAGGGTCACCCCTCCACTTT.